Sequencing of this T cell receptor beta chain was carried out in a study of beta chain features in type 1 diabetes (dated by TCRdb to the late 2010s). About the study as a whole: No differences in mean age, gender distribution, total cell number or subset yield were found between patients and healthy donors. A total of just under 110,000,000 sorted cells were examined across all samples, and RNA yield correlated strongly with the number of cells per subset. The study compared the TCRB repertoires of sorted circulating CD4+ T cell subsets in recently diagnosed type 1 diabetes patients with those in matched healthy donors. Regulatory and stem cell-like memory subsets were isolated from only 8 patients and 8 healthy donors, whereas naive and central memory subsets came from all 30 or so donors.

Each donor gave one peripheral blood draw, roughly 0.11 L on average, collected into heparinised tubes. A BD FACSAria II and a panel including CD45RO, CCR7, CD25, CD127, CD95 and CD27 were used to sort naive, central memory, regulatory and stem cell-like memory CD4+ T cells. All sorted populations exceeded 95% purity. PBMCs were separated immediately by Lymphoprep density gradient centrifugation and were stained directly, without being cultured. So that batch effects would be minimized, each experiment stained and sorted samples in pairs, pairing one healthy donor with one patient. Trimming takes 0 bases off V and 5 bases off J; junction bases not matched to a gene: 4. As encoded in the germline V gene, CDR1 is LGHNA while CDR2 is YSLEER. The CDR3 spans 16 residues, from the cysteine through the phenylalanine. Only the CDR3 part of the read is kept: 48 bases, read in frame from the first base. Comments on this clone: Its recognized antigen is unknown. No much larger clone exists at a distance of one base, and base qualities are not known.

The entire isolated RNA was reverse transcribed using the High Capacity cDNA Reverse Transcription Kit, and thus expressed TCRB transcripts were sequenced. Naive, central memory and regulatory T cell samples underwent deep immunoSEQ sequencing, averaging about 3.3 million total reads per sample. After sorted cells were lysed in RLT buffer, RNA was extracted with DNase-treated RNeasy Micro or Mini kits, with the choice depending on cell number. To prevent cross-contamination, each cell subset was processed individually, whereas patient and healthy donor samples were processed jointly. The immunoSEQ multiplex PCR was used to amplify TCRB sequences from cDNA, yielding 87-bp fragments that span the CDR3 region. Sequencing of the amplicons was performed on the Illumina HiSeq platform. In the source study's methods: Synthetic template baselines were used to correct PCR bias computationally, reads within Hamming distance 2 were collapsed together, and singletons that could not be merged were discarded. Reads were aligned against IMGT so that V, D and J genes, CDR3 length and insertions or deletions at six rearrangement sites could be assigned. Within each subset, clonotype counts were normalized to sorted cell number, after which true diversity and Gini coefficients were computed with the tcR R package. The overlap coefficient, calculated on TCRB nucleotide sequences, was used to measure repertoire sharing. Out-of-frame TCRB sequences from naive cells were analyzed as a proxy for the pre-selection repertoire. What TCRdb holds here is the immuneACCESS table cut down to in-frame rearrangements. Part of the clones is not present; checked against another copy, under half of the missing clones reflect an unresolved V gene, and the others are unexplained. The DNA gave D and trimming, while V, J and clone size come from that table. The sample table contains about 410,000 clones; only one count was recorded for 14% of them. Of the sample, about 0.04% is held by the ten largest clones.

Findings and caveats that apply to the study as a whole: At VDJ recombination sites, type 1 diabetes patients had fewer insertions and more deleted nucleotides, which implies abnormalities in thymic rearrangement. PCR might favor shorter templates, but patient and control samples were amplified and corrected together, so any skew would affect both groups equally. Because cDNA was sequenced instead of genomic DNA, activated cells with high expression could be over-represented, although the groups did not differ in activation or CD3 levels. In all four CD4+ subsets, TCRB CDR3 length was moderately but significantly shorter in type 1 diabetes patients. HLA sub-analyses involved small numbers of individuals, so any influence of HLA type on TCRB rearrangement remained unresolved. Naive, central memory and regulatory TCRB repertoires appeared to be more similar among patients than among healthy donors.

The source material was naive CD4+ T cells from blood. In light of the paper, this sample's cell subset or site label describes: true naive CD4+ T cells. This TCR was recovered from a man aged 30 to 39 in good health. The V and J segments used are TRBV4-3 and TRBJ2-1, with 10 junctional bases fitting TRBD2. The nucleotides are TGCGCCAGCAGCCAAGATGGGCTAGCGGGGGACAATGAGCAGTTCTTC. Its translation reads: CASSQDGLAGDNEQFF.